The next 24 T cell receptor beta chains were all read from a single sample in a study of patients and donors after allogeneic stem cell transplantation. Each CDR3 protein gets one entry after TCRdb re-called the RT-PCR reads with MiXCR. The table has about a million distinct CDR3 sequences, roughly 18% seen once; the top ten hold roughly 6%. Sequencing was performed on blood, either unsorted or a sorted T cell fraction (not recorded which). The source of these receptors is a human donor who was either an allogeneic HSCT recipient or a stem cell or donor lymphocyte infusion donor (not recorded which). It is not recorded whose cells these are; they may come from a transplant donor.

This chain uses TRBV18 with TRBJ1-1; TRBD1 aligns across 10 bases. Germline assignment: CDR1 KGHSH and CDR2 LQKENI. This CDR3 has 15 amino acids. Trimming cost V 4 bases and J 3 bases; bases outside gene matches: 5. In DNA form, the CDR3 reads TGTGCCAGCTCACGACAGGGGGCTGATTACACTGAAGCTTTCTTT. Amino acids: CASSRQGADYTEAFF.

The CDR3 DNA is TGTGCCAGCAGCCGTAATCCGGGACACAATCCCTACTACGAGCAGTACTTC. Translated, it gives CASSRNPGHNPYYEQYF. The chain has TRBV4-2 and TRBJ2-7, with D possibly matching TRBD1 (6 bases). V lost 4 bases and J 3 bases, leaving 22 bases between the germline ends. This CDR3 region has 17 residues. Per the germline V gene, CDR1 is LGHNA and CDR2 is YNFKEQ.

This clonotype was found a few times. DNA of the CDR3: TGTGCCAGCAGACGCGCCGAGAACTCTGGAAACACCATATATTTT. Amino acids: CASRRAENSGNTIYF. The rearrangement uses TRBV12-3 or TRBV12-4 and TRBJ1-3; D is ambiguous. V was cut by 6 bases and J by 0 bases, with 12 bases left in between. The length of the CDR3 is 15 residues.

This clonotype was found a few times. The chain joins TRBV7-3 to TRBJ2-1; TRBD2 matches 8 bases. Trimming removed 4 bases from V and 4 bases from J; junction bases left unmatched: 15. There are 18 residues in the CDR3. Germline CDR1 is SGHTA and CDR2 is FQGTGA. The DNA for the CDR3 is TGTGCCAGCAGCTCCTATAGTACACCGGGACTAGGTTACAATGAGCAGTTCTTC. It translates to CASSSYSTPGLGYNEQFF.

A note on this clonotype: Here the CDR3 omits its conserved ending phenylalanine or tryptophan, so a read error is the likely source. The V and J genes are TRBV9 and TRBJ2-7; tentative D call: TRBD2 (5 bases). The CDR3 extends over 14 amino acids. The germline gives CDR1 SGDLS, CDR2 YYNGEE. V lost 3 bases and J lost 0, with 10 bases in between. CDR3 residues: CASSEDGNSYEQYL. In DNA, the CDR3 is TGTGCCAGCAGCGAGGACGGGAACTCCTACGAGCAGTACCTC.

This clonotype was seen a handful of times. The V gene is TRBV4-3, the J gene TRBJ2-5; 12 bases are shared with TRBD2. Germline trimming cut 2 bases from V and 0 bases from J; bases unmatched to any gene: 4. The CDR3 is 17 amino acids. Germline V CDR1 and CDR2: LGHNA, YSLEER. Here the CDR3 DNA reads TGCGCCAGCAGCCAAACGGGGACTAGCGGGTACCAAGAGACCCAGTACTTC. It codes for CASSQTGTSGYQETQYF.

Only a few counts were recorded for this clonotype. The chain joins TRBV6-1 to TRBJ2-7; 12 bases match TRBD1. With 5 bases clipped from V and 6 bases from J, the junction kept 5 bases outside the gene matches. CDR3 length: 14 amino acids. The V gene's germline CDR1 is MNHNS and CDR2 SASEGT. In DNA, the CDR3 is TGTGCCAGCAGTAGCGGGACAGGGGGCCTCGAGCAGTACTTC. This sequence encodes CASSSGTGGLEQYF.

This chain links TRBV20-1 with TRBJ1-5; TRBD1 matches at 7 bases. This CDR3 comprises 14 residues. Germline values: CDR1 DFQATT, CDR2 SNEGSKA (reference sequence). V was pared by 1 base and J by 3 bases, with 3 bases of the junction left unmatched. CDR3 coding DNA: TGCAGTGCTAGAGGGGACAGAAACAATCAGCCCCAGCATTTT. It specifies CSARGDRNNQPQHF.

The chain links TRBV7-2 to TRBJ2-5; weak D call: TRBD2 (6 bases). The CDR3 runs to 14 residues. The germline V and J ends were trimmed by 4 bases and 2 bases, with 11 bases remaining between them. Germline CDR1 and CDR2: SGHTA and FQGNSA. The CDR3 reads CASSYVAGQETQYF. Written as DNA, the CDR3 is TGTGCCAGCAGCTACGTGGCGGGGCAAGAGACCCAGTACTTC.

The chain carries TRBV20-1 and TRBJ2-4; 9 positions match TRBD1. Germline V gene sequence: CDR1 DFQATT, CDR2 SNEGSKA (reference sequence). V was clipped by 2 bases and J by 4 bases; unmatched bases: 6. The CDR3 is made up of 15 amino acids. For the CDR3, the DNA is TGCAGTGCTAGATTTACAGGGGGCGCGAAAAACATTCAGTACTTC. It translates to CSARFTGGAKNIQYF.

The V gene is TRBV12-5, the J gene TRBJ2-7, with D unresolved. The germline V gene has CDR1 LGHNT and CDR2 FRNRAP. This CDR3 has 12 residues. The V end lost 0 bases, the J end lost 3 bases, and 3 bases lay between the germline ends. CDR3 protein: CASGLVHYEQYF. CDR3 nucleotide sequence: TGTGCTAGTGGTTTGGTACACTACGAGCAGTACTTC.

This CDR3 reads CASRMATNYGYTF. The CDR3 nucleotides are TGTGCCAGCAGAATGGCCACTAACTATGGCTACACCTTC. This sequence joins TRBV12-3 or TRBV12-4 and TRBJ1-2; D is ambiguous. This CDR3 comprises 13 residues. V was trimmed by 6 bases and J by 0 bases, leaving 8 bases between them.

This clonotype showed up just a few times. The chain joins TRBV24-1 to TRBJ1-4; 8 nucleotides agree with TRBD1. V lost 6 bases, J lost 0 bases, and 5 bases stayed unmatched. In germline, CDR1 is KGHDR, CDR2 SFDVKD. This CDR3 has 16 residues. The CDR3 here is CATSPGQGATNEKLFF. The CDR3 DNA follows: TGTGCCACCAGTCCCGGACAGGGAGCAACTAATGAAAAACTGTTTTTT.

This clonotype was seen a handful of times. The genes are TRBV12-3 or TRBV12-4 and TRBJ1-4; tentatively, D is TRBD1 (5 bases). The germline V and J ends were trimmed by 3 bases and 7 bases, with 9 bases remaining between them. The CDR3 consists of 13 residues. CDR3 coding DNA: TGTGCCAGCAGTTTTAGGAGGGGTGAAAAACTGTTTTTT. Translated, it gives CASSFRRGEKLFF.

There are a few counts of this clonotype. V gene TRBV6-1 combines with J gene TRBJ2-7; D perhaps matches TRBD1 (5 bases). This CDR3 is built from 15 residues. Per the germline V gene, CDR1 is MNHNS and CDR2 is SASEGT. The V end lost 3 bases, the J end lost 0 bases, and 12 bases lay between the germline ends. The CDR3 DNA follows: TGTGCCAGCAGTGAGCTACAGGTTTTCTCCTACGAGCAGTACTTC. Translated, it gives CASSELQVFSYEQYF.

The chain carries TRBV25-1 and TRBJ2-5; TRBD2 is a possible D gene (6 bases). Germline V gene data show CDR1 as MGHDK and CDR2 as SYGVNS. Deletions cut 1 base from V and 5 bases from J, with 20 bases between. The CDR3 runs to 17 residues. In DNA, the CDR3 is TGTGCCAGCAGTGAATGGGGTCCCTCCGGGGGAGTGGAGACCCAGTACTTC. This sequence encodes CASSEWGPSGGVETQYF. Complete variable domain (other parts from reference TRBV25-1 and TRBJ2-5): EADIYQTPRYLVIGTGKKITLECSQTMGHDKMYWYQQDPGMELHLIHYSYGVNSTEKGDLSSESTVSRIRTEHFPLTLESARPSHTSQYLCASSEWGPSGGVETQYFGPGTRLLVL.

On this clonotype itself: Since a much larger clone is just one base distant, this may be a read error. The V gene is TRBV7-9, the J gene TRBJ2-1; 9 bases fit TRBD1. Germline lookup yields CDR1 SEHNR and CDR2 FQNEAQ (reference sequence). This CDR3 is 13 amino acids long. Here the CDR3 DNA reads TGTGCCAGCAGCCCCGGGACAGGGAATGAGCACTTCTTC. Translating gives CASSPGTGNEHFF.

This clonotype was seen a few times. The chain has TRBV12-3 or TRBV12-4 and TRBJ1-5, with TRBD1 matching over 7 bases. This CDR3 comprises 18 residues. With V trimmed by 2 bases and J by 3 bases, 13 bases remained unmatched. DNA for the CDR3: TGTGCCAGCAGTTTATCATTTTTTTGGGGACAGAACAATCAGCCCCAGCATTTT. This encodes CASSLSFFWGQNNQPQHF.

The chain is built from TRBV27 and TRBJ1-1; D is ambiguous. Germline lookup yields CDR1 MNHEY and CDR2 SMNVEV (reference sequence). The ends were cut back, 6 bases at V and 3 bases at J, with 14 bases in the middle. CDR3 length: 14 residues. In nucleotides, the CDR3 is TGTGCCAGCAGCCCCCCGGGATACGACACTGAAGCTTTCTTT. Translation: CASSPPGYDTEAFF.

The sample holds a few counts of this clonotype. The genes are TRBV5-1 and TRBJ2-2; TRBD2 matches 9 bases. V lost 0 bases to trimming and J lost 4 bases; unmatched junction nucleotides: 1. The CDR3 length is 15 residues. CDR1 and CDR2 (germline): SGHRS, YFSETQ. CDR3 sequence reads: CASSLEAGGTGELFF. The CDR3 nucleotides are TGCGCCAGCAGCTTGGAAGCGGGAGGCACCGGGGAGCTGTTTTTT.

The J gene is TRBJ1-3, the V gene TRBV27; D call uncertain. The germline V and J ends were trimmed by 1 base and 3 bases, with 10 bases remaining between them. Germline V gene data show CDR1 as MNHEY and CDR2 as SMNVEV (reference sequence). CDR3 size: 15 residues. The CDR3 DNA reads as TGTGCCAGCAGTTTATGGGGTGGAGGTGGAAACACCATATATTTT. Residues: CASSLWGGGGNTIYF.

This clonotype was detected only a few times. The chain links TRBV20-1 to TRBJ2-3, with D perhaps TRBD1 or TRBD2 (5 bases each). CDR1 and CDR2 from the germline V gene are DFQATT and SNEGSKA (reference sequence). The germline V and J ends were trimmed by 0 bases and 8 bases, with 12 bases remaining between them. This CDR3 has 13 amino acids. The CDR3 bases are TGCAGTGCTAGAGAAGGGCCTGGGGGTACGCAGTATTTT. Amino acids: CSAREGPGGTQYF.

A few counts support this clonotype. The chain couples TRBV9 to TRBJ1-2, with unresolved D. Germline CDR1 reads SGDLS; CDR2 reads YYNGEE. The CDR3 spans 14 residues. V was trimmed by 2 bases and J by 2 bases, leaving 10 bases between them. The CDR3 DNA follows: TGTGCCAGCAGCGTGGACCAGATGAACTATGGCTACACCTTC. It codes for CASSVDQMNYGYTF.

This clonotype was seen at least ten times. The V call is TRBV20-1, the J call TRBJ2-1; the match to TRBD2 covers 14 bases. Trimming at V came to 6 bases and at J to 0 bases, leaving 7 bases not matched to a gene. The CDR3 has 17 residues. Germline V lookup: CDR1 DFQATT, CDR2 SNEGSKA (reference sequence). The CDR3 reads CSALTSGRGFSYNEQFF. The CDR3 nucleotides read TGCAGTGCGCTGACTAGCGGGAGGGGATTCTCCTACAATGAGCAGTTCTTC.